These 30 T cell receptor beta chains originate from one sample sequenced in a study of blood T cell repertoires in COVID-19. Repertoires were generated with immunoSEQ multiplex PCR, while TCRdb's copy carries only in-frame clones and drops some. The sample records about 260,000 clones, around 89% being singletons. What was sequenced was PBMCs or T cells enriched from blood (not recorded which). Receptors originate from a man aged 45 to 65 who had been exposed to COVID-19.

This chain connects TRBV28 to TRBJ1-6; 7 bases line up with TRBD1. J lost 0 bases, V lost 6 bases, and 17 bases had no gene match. Germline V gives CDR1 MDHEN, CDR2 SYDVKM. The CDR3 loop spans 20 amino acids. CDR3 sequence: CASSPGTVLTKSSYNSPLHF. The CDR3 DNA is TGTGCCAGCAGCCCCGGGACAGTACTTACAAAAAGCTCCTATAATTCACCCCTCCACTTT. The full variable domain, in which reference TRBV28 and TRBJ1-6 provide the parts outside the CDR3, is DVKVTQSSRYLVKRTGEKVFLECVQDMDHENMFWYRQDPGLGLRLIYFSYDVKMKEKGDIPEGYSVSREKKERFSLILESASTNQTSMYLCASSPGTVLTKSSYNSPLHFGNGTRLTVT.

The chain is built from TRBV28 and TRBJ1-2; D might be TRBD1 (6 bases). V lost 2 bases to trimming and J lost 7 bases, with 23 bases between them. The CDR3 runs 17 residues. Germline values: CDR1 MDHEN, CDR2 SYDVKM. The CDR3 sequence is CASSLPQRQVIGGGYTF. In DNA form, the CDR3 reads TGTGCCAGCAGTTTACCCCAAAGACAGGTGATTGGGGGTGGCTACACCTTC.

The rearrangement links TRBV2 to TRBJ2-7; D possibly corresponds to TRBD2 (5 bases). The germline CDR1 and CDR2 sequences are SNHLY and FYNNEI. CDR3 size: 13 residues. V lost 10 bases and J 0 bases, leaving 13 bases between the germline ends. CDR3 region: CATSGFSSYEQYF. The DNA of the CDR3 is TGTGCCACCTCGGGGTTTAGCTCCTACGAGCAGTACTTC.

The chain links TRBV18 to TRBJ1-1; TRBD1 matches at 8 bases. This CDR3 comprises 18 residues. Germline CDR1 and CDR2: KGHSH and LQKENI. The V and J ends lost 3 bases and 0 bases, in that order; junction bases with no gene match: 12. This chain's CDR3 is CASSPYFGTGPLNTEAFF. In DNA form, the CDR3 reads TGTGCCAGCTCACCCTATTTCGGGACAGGACCTTTGAACACTGAAGCTTTCTTT.

The V and J genes are TRBV7-3 and TRBJ2-2, with 8 nucleotides matching TRBD1. Looked up from germline, CDR1 is SGHTA and CDR2 is FQGTGA. V gave up 6 bases and J gave up 0 bases; unmatched junction bases: 3. The CDR3 runs to 15 residues. CDR3 protein: CASSTGGSNTGELFF. The CDR3 nucleotides read TGTGCCAGCAGTACAGGGGGGTCGAACACCGGGGAGCTGTTTTTT.

This chain uses TRBV28 with TRBJ2-7; D possibly corresponds to TRBD1 (5 bases). Trimming stripped 3 bases from V and 10 bases from J, with 13 bases between. Germline loops: CDR1 MDHEN, CDR2 SYDVKM. The CDR3 loop spans 12 amino acids. The CDR3 sequence: CASSFGQGHQYF. CDR3 bases: TGTGCCAGCAGTTTCGGGCAGGGTCATCAGTACTTC.

V is TRBV7-6 and J is TRBJ2-1, with TRBD2 matching 9 bases. The germline V gene has CDR1 SGHVS and CDR2 FNYEAQ. Germline trimming cut 0 bases from V and 5 bases from J; bases unmatched to any gene: 14. The CDR3 has 19 residues. CDR3 region: CASSLAWQGLAGGNNEQFF. CDR3 nucleotide sequence: TGTGCCAGCAGCTTAGCGTGGCAGGGCCTTGCGGGAGGGAACAATGAGCAGTTCTTC.

In its sample, this clone was seen once. The chain links TRBV6-5 to TRBJ1-2, with 12 bases fitting TRBD1. V lost 6 bases, J lost 8 bases, and 4 bases stayed unmatched. Germline V gives CDR1 MNHEY, CDR2 SVGAGI. CDR3 length: 13 residues. The CDR3 region has the DNA TGTGCCAGCAGCCCCGGGACAGGGGGCGGCTACACCTTC. It encodes CASSPGTGGGYTF.

The rearrangement links TRBV12-5 to TRBJ1-2; D possibly corresponds to TRBD1 (5 bases). Germline loops: CDR1 LGHNT, CDR2 FRNRAP. Trimming took off 2 bases at V and 7 bases at J, with 17 bases between the two ends. There are 15 residues in the CDR3. The CDR3 spells CASGLFVPGGSGYTF. In DNA form, the CDR3 reads TGTGCTAGTGGTTTGTTTGTCCCGGGGGGAAGTGGCTACACCTTC.

The chain recombines TRBV2 with TRBJ1-5; 8 positions agree with TRBD1. Germline lookup yields CDR1 SNHLY and CDR2 FYNNEI. CDR3 size: 16 residues. Losses at the gene ends were 1 base for V and 4 bases for J; bases not matched to a gene: 6. DNA for the CDR3: TGTGCCAGCAGTGAAGAGAGGACAGGGCTGAATCAGCCCCAGCATTTT. Residues: CASSEERTGLNQPQHF.

The chain uses TRBV28 and TRBJ1-1; weak D call: TRBD1 (5 bases). The CDR3 consists of 12 residues. Germline V gene lookup returns CDR1 MDHEN and CDR2 SYDVKM. The ends were cut back, 2 bases at V and 12 bases at J, with 13 bases in the middle. The CDR3 spells CASSLAGLGPFF. CDR3 nucleotides: TGTGCCAGCAGTTTAGCAGGGTTAGGTCCTTTCTTT.

V gene TRBV19 combines with J gene TRBJ1-5, with D perhaps TRBD1 (5 bases). Germline V gene lookup returns CDR1 LNHDA and CDR2 SQIVND (reference sequence). V lost 6 bases and J lost 2, with 17 bases in between. The CDR3 has 16 amino acids. The CDR3 region is CASSNSGTIGNQPQHF. CDR3 in DNA: TGTGCCAGTAGCAACTCCGGGACTATAGGCAATCAGCCCCAGCATTTT.

V usage is TRBV10-3 and J usage is TRBJ2-2; 13 positions agree with TRBD2. Germline V gene lookup returns CDR1 ENHRY and CDR2 SYGVKD. Trimming took 4 bases from V and 2 from J; bases not matched to a gene: 4. This CDR3 spans 17 amino acids. The CDR3 sequence: CAISGTSGGYNTGELFF. Here the CDR3 DNA reads TGTGCCATCAGTGGGACTAGCGGGGGCTATAACACCGGGGAGCTGTTTTTT.

The V and J genes are TRBV5-1 and TRBJ1-3; 10 nucleotides match TRBD1. CDR1 and CDR2 (germline): SGHRS, YFSETQ. The trim removed 4 bases at V and 2 bases at J, leaving 15 bases unmatched. The CDR3 spans 19 residues. The CDR3 DNA follows: TGCGCCAGCAGCGGAGGGACAGGGGCATGGCAAGAAACTGGAAACACCATATATTTT. It codes for CASSGGTGAWQETGNTIYF. Combining the CDR3 with reference TRBV5-1 and TRBJ1-3 gives the whole variable domain KAGVTQTPRYLIKTRGQQVTLSCSPISGHRSVSWYQQTPGQGLQFLFEYFSETQRNKGNFPGRFSGRQFSNSRSEMNVSTLELGDSALYLCASSGGTGAWQETGNTIYFGEGSWLTVV.

This clone was seen a single time. The rearrangement links TRBV5-1 to TRBJ2-3, with 11 bases fitting TRBD2. This CDR3 is built from 17 residues. The V gene end was trimmed by 7 bases and the J gene end by 0 bases; junction bases not matched to a gene: 10. Per germline, CDR1 SGHRS and CDR2 YFSETQ. CDR3 in DNA: TGCGCCAGCCTCTCTGGACTAGCGGGCGTTAGCACAGATACGCAGTATTTT. Its protein product is CASLSGLAGVSTDTQYF. Combining the CDR3 with reference TRBV5-1 and TRBJ2-3 gives the whole variable domain KAGVTQTPRYLIKTRGQQVTLSCSPISGHRSVSWYQQTPGQGLQFLFEYFSETQRNKGNFPGRFSGRQFSNSRSEMNVSTLELGDSALYLCASLSGLAGVSTDTQYFGPGTRLTVL.

This chain connects TRBV5-4 to TRBJ2-4; D may be TRBD1 (5 bases). The CDR3 contains 15 residues. The germline V gene encodes CDR1 SGHNT and CDR2 YYREEE (reference sequence). Deletions cut 4 bases from V and 0 bases from J, with 11 bases between. The CDR3 DNA sequence: TGTGCCAGCAGCGCTCTGGGGCTAGCCAAAAACATTCAGTACTTC. Translating gives CASSALGLAKNIQYF.

The V gene is TRBV6-5, the J gene TRBJ2-1, with TRBD2 identical over 7 bases. CDR3 length: 14 amino acids. Germline V gene lookup returns CDR1 MNHEY and CDR2 SVGAGI. Germline trimming cut 2 bases from V and 12 bases from J; bases unmatched to any gene: 10. CDR3 sequence (DNA): TGTGCCAGCAGTTACAACCCCCGCGGGGGAGTGCAGTTCTTC. Translated, it gives CASSYNPRGGVQFF.

Details on this clone: Other DNA sequences of this sample code for an identical CDR3. The chain has TRBV5-1 and TRBJ2-5; D ambiguous. There are 14 residues in the CDR3. The V gene lost 0 bases and the J gene lost 0 bases, with 6 bases spanning the gap. Germline CDR1 and CDR2: SGHRS and YFSETQ. CDR3 DNA sequence: TGCGCCAGCAGCTTGGGCCCTAACCAAGAGACCCAGTACTTC. Translated: CASSLGPNQETQYF.

The CDR3 DNA sequence: TGTGCCAGCTCACCACCCGCCAGGCAGGACACTGAAGCTTTCTTT. This sequence encodes CASSPPARQDTEAFF. This chain joins TRBV18 and TRBJ1-1; no firm D call. Germline CDR1 and CDR2: KGHSH and LQKENI. V was trimmed by 0 bases and J by 3 bases, leaving 11 bases between them. The CDR3 loop spans 15 amino acids. Drawing the rest from reference TRBV18 and TRBJ1-1, the complete variable domain is NAGVMQNPRHLVRRRGQEARLRCSPMKGHSHVYWYRQLPEEGLKFMVYLQKENIIDESGMPKERFSAEFPKEGPSILRIQQVVRGDSAAYFCASSPPARQDTEAFFGQGTRLTVV.

The chain recombines TRBV4-2 with TRBJ1-2, with 8 bases aligning to TRBD1. The CDR3 is 14 residues long. Germline CDR1 and CDR2: LGHNA and YNFKEQ. V was clipped by 0 bases and J by 8 bases; unmatched bases: 5. As DNA, the CDR3 is TGTGCCAGCAGCCAAGATCGACAGGGGAGAGGCTACACCTTC. Amino acids: CASSQDRQGRGYTF.

The chain is built from TRBV7-6 and TRBJ2-1; 10 bases are shared with TRBD1. The germline gives CDR1 SGHVS, CDR2 FNYEAQ. V was clipped by 4 bases and J by 8 bases; unmatched bases: 5. The CDR3 is 14 amino acids. Written as DNA, the CDR3 is TGTGCCAGCAGCTCCCAGACAGGGGGCCATGAGCAGTTCTTC. Encoded protein: CASSSQTGGHEQFF. Full variable domain (remainder filled in from reference TRBV7-6 and TRBJ2-1): GAGVSQSPRYKVTKRGQDVALRCDPISGHVSLYWYRQALGQGPEFLTYFNYEAQQDKSGLPNDRFSAERPEGSISTLTIQRTEQRDSAMYRCASSSQTGGHEQFFGPGTRLTVL.

The V and J genes are TRBV27 and TRBJ2-5, with a weak D call TRBD1 (5 bases). The CDR3 extends over 17 amino acids. Germline V CDR1 and CDR2: MNHEY, SMNVEV (reference sequence). V shed 4 bases and J shed 0 bases, with 18 bases lying between them. DNA for the CDR3: TGTGCCAGCAGTTCCACCAGCCTGAACAGGTACCAAGAGACCCAGTACTTC. This encodes CASSSTSLNRYQETQYF.

CDR3 amino acids: CAISGDRAGPQGYTF. The CDR3 DNA reads TGTGCCATCAGCGGAGACAGGGCCGGCCCTCAAGGCTACACCTTC. This chain joins TRBV10-3 and TRBJ1-2, with TRBD1 matching over 7 bases. This CDR3 has 15 amino acids. V dropped 6 bases and J dropped 8; count of bases not matched to a gene: 15. Looked up from germline, CDR1 is ENHRY and CDR2 is SYGVKD.

The rearrangement links TRBV2 to TRBJ2-1, with D tentatively TRBD2 (5 bases). CDR3 length: 14 amino acids. The germline V gene has CDR1 SNHLY and CDR2 FYNNEI. V lost 4 bases, J lost 9 bases, and 16 bases lay in between. CDR3 sequence: CASSGGSSIGEQFF. In DNA form, the CDR3 reads TGTGCCAGCAGTGGAGGATCTAGCATCGGTGAGCAGTTCTTC. Together with reference TRBV2 and TRBJ2-1, the CDR3 gives the full variable domain: EPEVTQTPSHQVTQMGQEVILRCVPISNHLYFYWYRQILGQKVEFLVSFYNNEISEKSEIFDDQFSVERPDGSNFTLKIRSTKLEDSAMYFCASSGGSSIGEQFFGPGTRLTVL.

The V and J genes are TRBV7-9 and TRBJ1-6; D is uncertain. This CDR3 is 14 amino acids long. Germline V gene sequence: CDR1 SEHNR, CDR2 FQNEAQ (reference sequence). V lost 3 bases and J lost 5, with 8 bases in between. The CDR3 DNA is TGTGCCAGCAGCTTTGGCACTAATAATTCACCCCTCCACTTT. Translating gives CASSFGTNNSPLHF.

This clone was found a few times. The chain is built from TRBV7-9 and TRBJ1-3; D is undetermined. The germline V gene has CDR1 SEHNR and CDR2 FQNEAQ (reference sequence). V was cut by 8 bases and J by 2 bases, with 13 bases left in between. CDR3 length equals 14 residues. The CDR3 spells CASLEASAGNTIYF. The CDR3, as DNA: TGTGCCAGCCTGGAGGCGTCGGCTGGAAACACCATATATTTT. The whole variable domain, filled in from reference TRBV7-9 and TRBJ1-3, reads DTGVSQNPRHKITKRGQNVTFRCDPISEHNRLYWYRQTLGQGPEFLTYFQNEAQLEKSRLLSDRFSAERPKGSFSTLEIQRTEQGDSAMYLCASLEASAGNTIYFGEGSWLTVV.

This chain links TRBV5-1 with TRBJ1-6; the D gene is possibly TRBD1 (6 bases). This CDR3 is 16 amino acids long. Germline CDR1 reads SGHRS; CDR2 reads YFSETQ. Trimming removed 4 bases at V and 0 bases at J, with 11 bases between. The CDR3, as DNA: TGCGCCAGCAGCATAGGACAGAGCTCCTATAATTCACCCCTCCACTTT. Protein sequence: CASSIGQSSYNSPLHF. The variable domain in full, completed from reference TRBV5-1 and TRBJ1-6, reads KAGVTQTPRYLIKTRGQQVTLSCSPISGHRSVSWYQQTPGQGLQFLFEYFSETQRNKGNFPGRFSGRQFSNSRSEMNVSTLELGDSALYLCASSIGQSSYNSPLHFGNGTRLTVT.

This clone has just a few counts. The chain is built from TRBV5-1 and TRBJ1-1, with D maybe TRBD1 (5 bases). V dropped 0 bases and J dropped 2 bases, with 11 bases sitting between them. CDR3 length: 15 residues. The germline V gene has CDR1 SGHRS and CDR2 YFSETQ. CDR3 in DNA: TGCGCCAGCAGCTTGGGGACACTGAGTAACACTGAAGCTTTCTTT. Residues: CASSLGTLSNTEAFF. Complete variable domain (other parts from reference TRBV5-1 and TRBJ1-1): KAGVTQTPRYLIKTRGQQVTLSCSPISGHRSVSWYQQTPGQGLQFLFEYFSETQRNKGNFPGRFSGRQFSNSRSEMNVSTLELGDSALYLCASSLGTLSNTEAFFGQGTRLTVV.

This clone was counted only a few times. The rearrangement uses TRBV3-1 (or the pseudogene TRBV3-2) and TRBJ1-2; D is undetermined. In germline, CDR1 is LGHDT, CDR2 YNNKEL (reference sequence). The length of the CDR3 is 11 residues. V gave up 7 bases and J gave up 4 bases, with 7 bases separating them. The CDR3 region has the DNA TGTGCCAGCACGTCGGGCTATGGCTACACCTTC. Translation: CASTSGYGYTF.

V usage is TRBV21-1 and J usage is TRBJ2-7; the table's D call, TRBD1, has no DNA check behind it. TRBV21-1 is an annotated pseudogene. The CDR3 is 14 residues long. For the CDR3, the DNA is TGTGCCAGCAGCAAAGAGGACACAAGCTACGAGCAGTACTTC. Residues: CASSKEDTSYEQYF.